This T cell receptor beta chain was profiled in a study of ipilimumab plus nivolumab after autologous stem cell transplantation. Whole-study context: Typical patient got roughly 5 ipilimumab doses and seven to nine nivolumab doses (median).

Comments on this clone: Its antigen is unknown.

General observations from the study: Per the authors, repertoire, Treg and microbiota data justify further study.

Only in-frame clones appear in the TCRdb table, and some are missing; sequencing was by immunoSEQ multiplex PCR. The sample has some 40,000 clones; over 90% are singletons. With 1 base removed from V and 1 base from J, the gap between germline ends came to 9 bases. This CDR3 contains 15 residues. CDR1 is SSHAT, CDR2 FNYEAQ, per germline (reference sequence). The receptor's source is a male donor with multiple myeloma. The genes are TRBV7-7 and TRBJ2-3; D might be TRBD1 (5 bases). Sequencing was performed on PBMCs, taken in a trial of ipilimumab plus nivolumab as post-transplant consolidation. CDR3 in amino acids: CASSLGTPGTDTQYF. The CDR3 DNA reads TGTGCCAGCAGCTTAGGGACACCGGGCACAGATACGCAGTATTTT.